Presented here are 28 T cell receptor beta chains from one specimen sequenced in a study of cytomegalovirus exposure and HLA in healthy donors (dated by TCRdb to about 2017). Library construction relied on the immunoSEQ multiplex PCR assay. The multiplex PCR relied on a mix of 60 forward primers for TCR Vbeta segments and 13 reverse primers for TCR Jbeta segments. TCRdb took this table from immuneACCESS and kept in-frame rearrangements with V and J called. Such tables lack part of the clones; where checked against another copy, unresolved V genes explain under half of the gap, and the rest is unexplained. The sample table shows over 100,000 clones, and roughly 80% are seen once. The ten largest account for over 20% of the sample. Source material: PBMCs. The source is a man younger than 45 in good health and CMV-seropositive.

This clone showed up just once. The chain couples TRBV7-2 to TRBJ1-2; 7 bases map to TRBD1. Germline V lookup: CDR1 SGHTA, CDR2 FQGNSA. The CDR3 spans 17 residues. The V gene end was trimmed by 1 base and the J gene end by 2 bases; junction bases not matched to a gene: 10. CDR3 in DNA: TGTGCCAGCAGCTTAGATTCTCGGGGCAGGGGGAACTATGGCTACACCTTC. It yields the protein CASSLDSRGRGNYGYTF.

This sequence joins TRBV27 and TRBJ1-1; TRBD1 aligns across 9 bases. Germline trimming cut 3 bases from V and 3 bases from J; bases unmatched to any gene: 5. The CDR3 is 15 amino acids. Looked up from germline, CDR1 is MNHEY and CDR2 is SMNVEV (reference sequence). The CDR3 protein is CASSFSRQGDTEAFF. For the CDR3, the DNA is TGTGCCAGCAGTTTTTCCCGACAGGGGGACACTGAAGCTTTCTTT.

The V and J genes are TRBV5-1 and TRBJ2-1, with TRBD2 matching over 7 bases. Germline V gene data show CDR1 as SGHRS and CDR2 as YFSETQ. CDR3 length equals 16 residues. The trim removed 4 bases at V and 1 base at J, leaving 8 bases unmatched. CDR3 sequence reads: CASSPTPGRSYNEQFF. For the CDR3, the DNA is TGCGCCAGCAGCCCCACCCCCGGGAGGTCCTACAATGAGCAGTTCTTC.

This clone has just a few counts. The chain joins TRBV21-1 to TRBJ2-5; the table's TRBD1 call for D was not verified on the DNA. TRBV21-1 is a documented pseudogene. The length of the CDR3 is 12 residues. The CDR3 is CASSKVGPTQYF. The CDR3 DNA is TGTGCCAGCAGCAAAGTTGGCCCGACCCAGTACTTC.

This chain links TRBV14 with TRBJ2-5; no clear D. The CDR3 totals 13 residues. Germline lookup yields CDR1 SGHDN and CDR2 FVKESK. The V end was cut by 0 bases, the J end by 4 bases, with 6 bases between. CDR3 amino acids: CASSQDLAETQYF. CDR3 bases: TGTGCCAGCAGCCAAGATTTAGCAGAGACCCAGTACTTC.

This clone was counted a few times. The identical CDR3 is also encoded by other nucleotide sequences in the sample. The chain is built from TRBV4-2 and TRBJ2-3, with a weak D call TRBD1 (6 bases). Trimming stripped 3 bases from V and 6 bases from J, with 16 bases between. Germline V lookup: CDR1 LGHNA, CDR2 YNFKEQ. The CDR3 contains 15 residues. The DNA for the CDR3 is TGTGCCAGCAGCCACCGGGACATGGCTCTGGATACGCAGTATTTT. Translated: CASSHRDMALDTQYF.

This sequence joins TRBV5-1 and TRBJ1-1; no clear D. There are 12 residues in the CDR3. Deletions cut 2 bases from V and 4 bases from J, with 6 bases between. Germline V lookup: CDR1 SGHRS, CDR2 YFSETQ. The CDR3 is CASSLESTEAFF. The CDR3 bases are TGCGCCAGCAGCTTAGAGAGCACTGAAGCTTTCTTT.

This clone was seen a few times. Germline and junction disagree at one end, which may indicate a read error. The rearrangement uses TRBV5-3 and TRBJ2-1; 8 bases are a match to TRBD1. TRBV5-3 is marked as an open reading frame, function uncertain. This CDR3 has 14 amino acids. Here the CDR3 reads CASSLTGDYNEQFF. In DNA, the CDR3 is TGTGCCAGCAGCTTGACAGGGGATTACAATGAGCAGTTCTTC.

The J gene is TRBJ2-3, the V gene TRBV4-1, with D possibly TRBD2 on 6 matching bases. The CDR3 has 18 residues. Looked up from germline, CDR1 is MGHRA and CDR2 is YSYEKL. The V end lost 4 bases, the J end lost 1 base, and 21 bases lay between the germline ends. DNA for the CDR3: TGCGCCAGCAGCCTTCTTGCTTTTAGCGGAGAAGGCACAGATACGCAGTATTTT. Translating it yields CASSLLAFSGEGTDTQYF.

This chain joins TRBV5-1 and TRBJ1-5, with 8 positions matching TRBD1. Germline V lookup: CDR1 SGHRS, CDR2 YFSETQ. V lost 4 bases to trimming and J lost 7 bases; unmatched junction nucleotides: 4. The CDR3 contains 13 residues. The CDR3 spells CASSRTGRQPQHF. The DNA for the CDR3 is TGCGCCAGCAGCCGGACAGGGAGGCAGCCCCAGCATTTT.

V gene TRBV15 combines with J gene TRBJ1-2; possible D gene TRBD1, 5 bases. Per the germline V gene, CDR1 is LNHNV and CDR2 is YYDKDF (reference sequence). Trimming left V 5 bases short and J 2 bases short, with 24 bases between. The CDR3 extends over 18 amino acids. CDR3 in amino acids: CATSGGGPVEISNYGYTF. In nucleotides, the CDR3 is TGTGCCACCAGCGGGGGAGGACCGGTCGAGATCTCAAACTATGGCTACACCTTC.

The chain's CDR3 is CASSKARPLRLVGEGGGYNEQFF. DNA for the CDR3: TGTGCCAGCAGCAAAGCGCGCCCCCTTAGACTAGTAGGGGAAGGAGGAGGATACAATGAGCAGTTCTTC. This chain connects TRBV21-1 to TRBJ2-1; the table assigns TRBD2, which was not confirmed against the DNA. TRBV21-1 is a pseudogene. This CDR3 has 23 amino acids.

The chain combines TRBV19 with TRBJ1-1; weak D call: TRBD1 (5 bases). Germline V gene sequence: CDR1 LNHDA, CDR2 SQIVND (reference sequence). CDR3 length equals 14 residues. The germline V and J ends were trimmed by 10 bases and 1 base, with 16 bases remaining between them. As DNA, the CDR3 is TGTGCCACCCTACAACCAGGACAGAACACTGAAGCTTTCTTT. Translation: CATLQPGQNTEAFF.

The V and J genes are TRBV2 and TRBJ1-2; TRBD1 might be the D (6 bases). Germline CDR1 SNHLY, CDR2 FYNNEI. The CDR3 has 14 amino acids. Trimming pared 5 bases from V and 3 bases from J, leaving 13 bases between. CDR3 region: CASSSLQGYYGYTF. The CDR3 DNA reads as TGTGCCAGCAGTTCCCTACAGGGCTACTATGGCTACACCTTC.

The chain uses TRBV27 and TRBJ1-1; maybe TRBD1 (6 bases). Per germline, CDR1 MNHEY and CDR2 SMNVEV (reference sequence). V lost 0 bases to trimming and J lost 1 base, with 9 bases between them. The length of the CDR3 is 15 residues. CDR3 sequence: CASSLSGGWNTEAFF. The CDR3 coding sequence is TGTGCCAGCAGTTTATCAGGGGGATGGAACACTGAAGCTTTCTTT.

The chain has TRBV7-2 and TRBJ1-2; D is ambiguous. Trimming took off 1 base at V and 5 bases at J, with 17 bases between the two ends. CDR1 is SGHTA and CDR2 is FQGNSA in the germline V gene. The CDR3 has 16 residues. As DNA, the CDR3 is TGTGCCAGCAGCTTAGAAAACCTCTATCTCTCTTATGGCTACACCTTC. This sequence encodes CASSLENLYLSYGYTF.

Points on this clone: A junction boundary mismatches the germline segment, possibly from a read error. The J gene is TRBJ2-7, the V gene TRBV28, with D possibly being TRBD1 (5 bases). The CDR3 has 14 residues. Germline CDR1 and CDR2: MDHEN and SYDVKM. CDR3 nucleotide sequence: TGTGCCAGCTACGACGACAGTCTTTACTACGAGCAGTGCTTC. Translated: CASYDDSLYYEQCF.

This chain joins TRBV6-6 and TRBJ1-5; 10 bases line up with TRBD1. From germline, CDR1 is MNHNY and CDR2 SVGAGI (reference sequence). CDR3 length equals 16 residues. V was clipped by 0 bases and J by 2 bases; unmatched bases: 1. CDR3 protein: CASSYSGTGGNQPQHF. As DNA, the CDR3 is TGTGCCAGCAGTTACTCTGGGACAGGGGGCAATCAGCCCCAGCATTTT.

The chain links TRBV29-1 to TRBJ1-1; D is perhaps TRBD1 (6 bases). The CDR3 runs 12 residues. V was clipped by 4 bases and J by 3 bases, with 9 bases between them. Looked up from germline, CDR1 is SQVTM and CDR2 is ANQGSEA. The CDR3 region is CSVAGVDTEAFF. In DNA, the CDR3 is TGCAGCGTTGCAGGGGTTGACACTGAAGCTTTCTTT. Full variable domain (outside the CDR3, taken from reference TRBV29-1 and TRBJ1-1): SAVISQKPSRDICQRGTSLTIQCQVDSQVTMMFWYRQQPGQSLTLIATANQGSEATYESGFVIDKFPISRPNLTFSTLTVSNMSPEDSSIYLCSVAGVDTEAFFGQGTRLTVV.

V gene TRBV7-6 combines with J gene TRBJ1-4; no clear D. V was pared by 0 bases and J by 2 bases, with 7 bases between. Germline values: CDR1 SGHVS, CDR2 FNYEAQ. CDR3 size: 15 residues. The chain's CDR3 is CASSLASSTNEKLFF. CDR3 in DNA: TGTGCCAGCAGCTTAGCGTCGTCTACTAATGAAAAACTGTTTTTT.

This clone appeared a single time. The chain carries TRBV5-6 and TRBJ2-1, with a weak D call TRBD2 (5 bases). CDR3 size: 15 residues. V dropped 4 bases and J dropped 0 bases, with 11 bases sitting between them. Per germline, CDR1 SGHDT and CDR2 YYEEEE. As DNA, the CDR3 is TGTGCCAGCAGCACGGACTGGAGCTCCTACAATGAGCAGTTCTTC. It yields the protein CASSTDWSSYNEQFF.

The V call is TRBV7-9, the J call TRBJ2-3; 8 positions agree with TRBD2. The J segment lost 3 bases and the V segment lost 5 bases, leaving 13 bases of the junction unmatched. Germline loops: CDR1 SEHNR, CDR2 FQNEAQ (reference sequence). The CDR3 has 17 residues. CDR3 DNA: TGTGCCAGCAGCGCACACATTGGAGCGGGAGAAACAGATACGCAGTATTTT. Its protein product is CASSAHIGAGETDTQYF.

V and J are TRBV5-6 and TRBJ2-7, with D hard to call. Germline V gene data show CDR1 as SGHDT and CDR2 as YYEEEE. Deletions cut 4 bases from V and 5 bases from J, with 10 bases between. The CDR3 covers 12 residues. CDR3 in DNA: TGTGCCAGCAGCCTCTCGACAAACGAGCAGTACTTC. Translating gives CASSLSTNEQYF.

The rearrangement uses TRBV5-1 and TRBJ2-5, with D uncertain. This CDR3 has 13 residues. Trimming left V 0 bases short and J 0 bases short, with 3 bases between. Germline V gene lookup returns CDR1 SGHRS and CDR2 YFSETQ. DNA of the CDR3: TGCGCCAGCAGCTTGGCTTACCAAGAGACCCAGTACTTC. Residues: CASSLAYQETQYF.

This clone showed up just once. The gene calls are TRBV28 and TRBJ1-5, with a possible D match to TRBD1 (5 bases). In germline, CDR1 is MDHEN, CDR2 SYDVKM. V lost 2 bases and J lost 6, with 14 bases in between. The CDR3 length is 15 residues. CDR3 loop: CASSLAGGLGQPQHF. In DNA form, the CDR3 reads TGTGCCAGCAGTTTAGCGGGGGGGTTAGGTCAGCCCCAGCATTTT.

This clone was seen once. The CDR3, as DNA: TGTGCCAGCAGTGCCGCATCAGCGGGGGAGAGCACAGATACGCAGTATTTT. As protein: CASSAASAGESTDTQYF. The chain links TRBV28 to TRBJ2-3; 8 positions agree with TRBD2. Germline CDR1 and CDR2: MDHEN and SYDVKM. The CDR3 has 17 amino acids. V shed 5 bases and J 0 bases; nucleotides not matched to a gene: 10.

The rearrangement links TRBV18 to TRBJ2-7; 10 positions agree with TRBD1. The trim removed 4 bases at V and 5 bases at J, leaving 2 bases unmatched. Germline lookup yields CDR1 KGHSH and CDR2 LQKENI. This CDR3 is built from 13 residues. CDR3 protein: CASSRGTGDEQYV. As DNA, the CDR3 is TGTGCCAGCTCACGCGGGACAGGGGACGAGCAGTACGTC.

This clone was seen only once. This sequence joins TRBV6-1 and TRBJ1-5; TRBD1 agrees at 11 bases. The germline V gene has CDR1 MNHNS and CDR2 SASEGT. V lost 5 bases, J lost 9 bases, and 6 bases stayed unmatched. This CDR3 spans 14 amino acids. The CDR3: CASSLGQGGRPQHF. The CDR3 DNA follows: TGTGCCAGCAGTTTGGGACAGGGGGGTCGGCCCCAGCATTTT.